Below, 19 T cell receptor beta chains from the same sample are listed, as sequenced in a study of T-cell memory formation after mild COVID-19. TCRdb re-called the 5' RACE reads with MiXCR, one entry per CDR3 protein. This sample has 150,000 to 200,000 distinct CDR3 sequences, with 11% found just once. What was sequenced was PBMCs or a T cell subset sorted from them (not recorded which). These receptor sequences come from a man between 18 and 29 years old who had mild COVID-19 (a few samples of this study predate the infection). Cell type and time point are not known.

The V call is TRBV6-5, the J call TRBJ2-1, with TRBD1 as a possible D gene (6 bases). CDR3 length: 14 amino acids. V was shortened by 7 bases and J by 3 bases, with 13 bases between the two germline ends. Germline-derived CDR1 and CDR2 are MNHEY and SVGAGI. CDR3 loop: CASTPRQDYNEQFF. The DNA for the CDR3 is TGTGCCAGCACCCCTAGACAGGACTACAATGAGCAGTTCTTC.

The gene calls are TRBV7-3 and TRBJ2-1, with 14 nucleotides matching TRBD2. Trimming took 5 bases from V and 12 from J; bases not matched to a gene: 3. The CDR3 sequence is 13 residues long. Germline loops: CDR1 SGHTA, CDR2 FQGTGA. In DNA, the CDR3 is TGTGCCAGCAGCACGGGGACTAGCGGGGGGCAGTTCTTC. It translates to CASSTGTSGGQFF.

V usage is TRBV6-5 and J usage is TRBJ1-6; TRBD1 agrees at 11 bases. Per germline, CDR1 MNHEY and CDR2 SVGAGI. The trim removed 0 bases at V and 9 bases at J, leaving 4 bases unmatched. The CDR3 runs to 16 residues. CDR3 region: CASSYSSGTGGSPLHF. The CDR3 DNA reads TGTGCCAGCAGTTACTCGAGTGGGACAGGGGGTTCACCCCTCCACTTT.

This clonotype was observed many times. This chain uses TRBV7-8 with TRBJ2-3; D perhaps matches TRBD1 (7 bases). The CDR3 is 14 amino acids. Germline CDR1 and CDR2: SGHVS and FQNEAQ. V lost 1 base to trimming and J lost 6 bases, with 11 bases between them. In DNA form, the CDR3 reads TGTGCCAGCAGCTTAGAACAGGGGAGGGATACGCAGTATTTT. Protein: CASSLEQGRDTQYF.

CDR3 nucleotides: TGTGCCACCAGCTCCGCCCGGACTAGCAGGGAGACCCAGTACTTC. Translation gives CATSSARTSRETQYF. This chain uses TRBV15 with TRBJ2-5; TRBD2 matches at 8 bases. Germline V lookup: CDR1 LNHNV, CDR2 YYDKDF (reference sequence). The V and J ends lost 5 bases and 5 bases, in that order; junction bases with no gene match: 10. There are 15 residues in the CDR3.

A few counts support this clonotype. This rearrangement joins TRBV4-2 to TRBJ1-6, with 10 bases matching TRBD1. Germline V gene data show CDR1 as LGHNA and CDR2 as YNFKEQ. V shed 5 bases, J shed 9 bases, and the junction held 4 bases outside the gene matches. This CDR3 spans 14 amino acids. CDR3 loop: CASSGGQGLSPLHF. CDR3 nucleotide sequence: TGTGCCAGCAGCGGGGGACAGGGGCTTTCACCCCTCCACTTT.

The chain is built from TRBV4-1 and TRBJ2-3; D might be TRBD1 or TRBD2, each matching 5 bases. This CDR3 is 13 amino acids long. Germline loops: CDR1 MGHRA, CDR2 YSYEKL. V was trimmed by 0 bases and J by 12 bases, leaving 13 bases between them. CDR3 DNA: TGCGCCAGCAGCCAAGATCGTCAGGGAGTTCAGTATTTT. Protein: CASSQDRQGVQYF.

This clonotype was seen only a few times. V gene TRBV28 combines with J gene TRBJ1-2; unclear D gene. Trimming cost V 4 bases and J 8 bases, with 11 bases left between them. Per germline, CDR1 MDHEN and CDR2 SYDVKM. This CDR3 has 12 amino acids. CDR3 nucleotide sequence: TGTGCCAGCAGTTCCGTATCGGGGGGCTACACCTTC. Its protein product is CASSSVSGGYTF.

J is TRBJ2-3 and V is TRBV7-9; TRBD2 might be the D (5 bases). Between the trimmed V and J ends, which lost 5 bases and 4 bases, there was a span of 10 bases. The CDR3 is made up of 13 amino acids. Germline CDR1 SEHNR, CDR2 FQNEAQ (reference sequence). This CDR3 is CASSTRGPDTQYF. The DNA for the CDR3 is TGTGCCAGCAGCACCCGGGGTCCAGATACGCAGTATTTT.

The chain couples TRBV12-3 or TRBV12-4 to TRBJ1-1; TRBD1 agrees at 9 bases. This CDR3 region has 13 residues. V dropped 3 bases and J dropped 9; count of bases not matched to a gene: 5. CDR3 DNA: TGTGCCAGCAGTTTCCCCGGACAGGGGAAAGCTTTCTTT. Protein product: CASSFPGQGKAFF.

This rearrangement joins TRBV4-1 to TRBJ2-1; 8 bases line up with TRBD1. CDR3 length: 15 amino acids. Looked up from germline, CDR1 is MGHRA and CDR2 is YSYEKL. With V trimmed by 3 bases and J by 5 bases, 6 bases remained unmatched. The CDR3 spells CASSHDRGYDNEQFF. In nucleotides, the CDR3 is TGCGCCAGCAGCCACGACAGGGGTTACGACAATGAGCAGTTCTTC.

This chain connects TRBV4-1 to TRBJ1-2; D is possibly TRBD1 (6 bases). CDR1 MGHRA and CDR2 YSYEKL come from the germline V gene. Trimming removed 6 bases from V and 4 bases from J, with 15 bases in between. The CDR3 covers 14 residues. The CDR3 is CASRKPGGFYGYTF. The CDR3 DNA reads as TGCGCCAGCAGAAAGCCGGGGGGCTTCTATGGCTACACCTTC.

This chain links TRBV20-1 with TRBJ2-6, with D unclear. V lost 1 base and J lost 0, with 4 bases in between. The length of the CDR3 is 14 residues. From germline, CDR1 is DFQATT and CDR2 SNEGSKA (reference sequence). The DNA for the CDR3 is TGCAGTGCTAGAGCAGCCTCTGGGGCCAACGTCCTGACTTTC. Translation gives CSARAASGANVLTF.

V usage is TRBV5-1 and J usage is TRBJ1-1; D uncertain. Germline-derived CDR1 and CDR2 are SGHRS and YFSETQ. Between the trimmed V and J ends, which lost 1 base and 3 bases, there was a span of 10 bases. This CDR3 spans 14 amino acids. The CDR3 coding sequence is TGCGCCAGCAGCTTGTATGGGAGGGACACTGAAGCTTTCTTT. This gives the protein CASSLYGRDTEAFF. Looking up the rest from reference TRBV5-1 and TRBJ1-1 gives the full variable domain: KAGVTQTPRYLIKTRGQQVTLSCSPISGHRSVSWYQQTPGQGLQFLFEYFSETQRNKGNFPGRFSGRQFSNSRSEMNVSTLELGDSALYLCASSLYGRDTEAFFGQGTRLTVV.

This clonotype was counted only a few times. V gene TRBV20-1 combines with J gene TRBJ1-5; weak D call: TRBD1 (6 bases). The ends were cut back, 0 bases at V and 7 bases at J, with 16 bases in the middle. The CDR3 loop spans 15 amino acids. Germline assignment: CDR1 DFQATT and CDR2 SNEGSKA (reference sequence). CDR3 sequence reads: CSARDYTGGGQPQHF. CDR3 nucleotide sequence: TGCAGTGCTAGAGACTATACTGGGGGGGGCCAGCCCCAGCATTTT.

Ten or more counts support this clonotype. The J gene is TRBJ2-7, the V gene TRBV5-1; D is undetermined. The CDR3 contains 13 residues. Looked up from germline, CDR1 is SGHRS and CDR2 is YFSETQ. Trimming removed 0 bases at V and 3 bases at J, with 7 bases between. The CDR3, as DNA: TGCGCCAGCAGCTTGGAGGGAAGCTACGAGCAGTACGTC. It specifies CASSLEGSYEQYV.

The J gene is TRBJ2-2, the V gene TRBV12-3 or TRBV12-4; TRBD1 or TRBD2 may be the D gene (6 bases each). The CDR3 spans 14 residues. Trimming cost V 7 bases and J 3 bases, with 12 bases left between them. The CDR3 DNA is TGTGCCAGCACAACGGGGGCCTACACCGGGGAGCTGTTTTTT. This encodes CASTTGAYTGELFF.

The V call is TRBV2, the J call TRBJ2-7; D uncertain. The ends were cut back, 6 bases at V and 6 bases at J, with 15 bases in the middle. In germline, CDR1 is SNHLY, CDR2 FYNNEI. This CDR3 comprises 13 residues. The CDR3 here is CASRERPSSEQYF. The CDR3 bases are TGTGCCAGCAGGGAAAGACCGAGCAGCGAGCAGTACTTC.

This clonotype was observed a few times. The rearrangement links TRBV7-2 to TRBJ1-4; TRBD1 is a possible D gene (5 bases). The CDR3 length is 15 residues. V gave up 4 bases and J gave up 6 bases, with 15 bases separating them. Germline V gives CDR1 SGHTA, CDR2 FQGNSA. CDR3 in DNA: TGTGCCAGCAGCTCCCCGGGGCATGGGGATGAAAAACTGTTTTTT. This codes for CASSSPGHGDEKLFF. Full variable domain (remainder filled in from reference TRBV7-2 and TRBJ1-4): GAGVSQSPSNKVTEKGKDVELRCDPISGHTALYWYRQSLGQGLEFLIYFQGNSAPDKSGLPSDRFSAERTGGSVSTLTIQRTQQEDSAVYLCASSSPGHGDEKLFFGSGTQLSVL.